Listed here are 12 T cell receptor beta chains from one sample, sequenced in a study of shared clonotypes between healthy human individuals (dated by TCRdb to 2018 to 2021). Libraries came from the immunoSEQ multiplex PCR assay. The table comes from immuneACCESS by way of TCRdb, which keeps in-frame sequences with V and J called. Part of the clones is missing from these tables; in studies checked, under half for an unresolved V gene and the rest for unknown reasons. Present in this sample are some 2,000,000 clones, 90% to 97% of which were seen just once. The ten largest clones add up to more than 0.1% of the sample. The source material was naive CD4+ T cells sorted from blood. The cell subset or site tag for this specimen amounts to: CD45RA+ positively selected. The receptors derive from a man aged 18 to 29 in good health.

V and J are TRBV27 and TRBJ2-1; 8 bases match TRBD2. This CDR3 spans 16 amino acids. CDR1 and CDR2 from the germline V gene are MNHEY and SMNVEV (reference sequence). With V trimmed by 5 bases and J by 3 bases, 9 bases remained unmatched. The CDR3 DNA follows: TGTGCCAGCAGTCCCTTAGCGGGGCGGGGCTACAATGAGCAGTTCTTC. Amino acid sequence: CASSPLAGRGYNEQFF.

The rearrangement joins TRBV10-3 to TRBJ2-2; 9 bases are a match to TRBD1. The CDR3 extends over 16 amino acids. The V and J ends lost 11 bases and 6 bases, in that order; junction bases with no gene match: 16. CDR1 and CDR2 from the germline V gene are ENHRY and SYGVKD. The chain's CDR3 is CAVGAYTGGLAGELFF. The CDR3 region has the DNA TGTGCCGTCGGAGCTTATACAGGGGGCTTGGCCGGGGAGCTGTTTTTT.

The chain employs TRBV29-1 and TRBJ2-4; 9 bases align to TRBD1. J lost 0 bases, V lost 3 bases, and 15 bases had no gene match. Germline-derived CDR1 and CDR2 are SQVTM and ANQGSEA. The CDR3 spans 19 residues. The CDR3 region is CSVEGQGESRVLAKNIQYF. CDR3 nucleotide sequence: TGCAGCGTTGAGGGACAGGGAGAATCGAGGGTCCTAGCCAAAAACATTCAGTACTTC.

The chain links TRBV25-1 to TRBJ2-7; perhaps TRBD1 as D (6 bases). CDR1 is MGHDK, CDR2 SYGVNS, per germline. The V end lost 4 bases, the J end lost 3 bases, and 19 bases lay between the germline ends. The length of the CDR3 is 16 residues. CDR3 nucleotides: TGTGCCAGCAGTGCGTCTCCGGGACACCCGAACTACGAGCAGTACTTC. It translates to CASSASPGHPNYEQYF.

The chain couples TRBV7-8 to TRBJ2-2; TRBD1 matches 8 bases. The V and J ends lost 2 bases and 5 bases, in that order; junction bases with no gene match: 4. The CDR3 covers 15 residues. The germline V gene encodes CDR1 SGHVS and CDR2 FQNEAQ. The CDR3, as DNA: TGTGCCAGCAGCTTACAGGGGGCAATGACCGGGGAGCTGTTTTTT. It is translated as CASSLQGAMTGELFF.

The chain combines TRBV10-2 with TRBJ1-1; 7 bases align to TRBD1. This CDR3 contains 14 residues. Germline V CDR1 and CDR2: WSHSY, SAAADI. The junction had 4 bases not matched to a gene; V was cut back by 6 bases and J by 0 bases. CDR3 amino acids: CASSRQGVNTEAFF. Written as DNA, the CDR3 is TGCGCCAGCAGCCGACAGGGTGTGAACACTGAAGCTTTCTTT.

This chain joins TRBV11-2 and TRBJ1-2; no clear D. CDR3 length: 13 amino acids. Trimming took 5 bases from V and 2 from J, leaving 9 bases between them. CDR1 and CDR2 from the germline V gene are SGHAT and FQNNGV. CDR3 residues: CASSTRWNYGYTF. The CDR3 bases are TGTGCCAGCAGCACGCGCTGGAACTATGGCTACACCTTC. The full variable domain, completed using reference TRBV11-2 and TRBJ1-2, is EAGVAQSPRYKIIEKRQSVAFWCNPISGHATLYWYQQILGQGPKLLIQFQNNGVVDDSQLPKDRFSAERLKGVDSTLKIQPAKLEDSAVYLCASSTRWNYGYTFGSGTRLTVV.

This chain joins TRBV5-1 and TRBJ2-2; 7 bases match TRBD2. This CDR3 comprises 14 residues. Germline loops: CDR1 SGHRS, CDR2 YFSETQ. The ends lost 1 base at V and 6 bases at J; junction bases unmatched: 3. CDR3 in DNA: TGCGCCAGCAGCTTGAGGGGAGGGTCCGGGGAGCTGTTTTTT. The encoded protein is CASSLRGGSGELFF.

This chain uses TRBV6-5 with TRBJ1-4; no clear D. V was cut by 0 bases and J by 6 bases, with 14 bases left in between. Germline V gene data show CDR1 as MNHEY and CDR2 as SVGAGI. The CDR3 sequence is 16 residues long. The DNA of the CDR3 is TGTGCCAGCAGTTACTCGAACCCGGGATTGGATGAAAAACTGTTTTTT. It translates to CASSYSNPGLDEKLFF.

This sequence joins TRBV7-9 and TRBJ2-1, with TRBD2 matching 7 bases. This CDR3 comprises 11 residues. CDR1 is SEHNR and CDR2 is FQNEAQ in the germline V gene (reference sequence). V lost 8 bases to trimming and J lost 12 bases; unmatched junction nucleotides: 7. The CDR3 spells CASGELASQFF. The CDR3 DNA reads TGTGCCAGCGGAGAACTAGCGTCGCAGTTCTTC.

This chain connects TRBV11-2 to TRBJ2-6, with D possibly being TRBD1 (7 bases). V lost 3 bases and J 2 bases, leaving 14 bases between the germline ends. Germline-derived CDR1 and CDR2 are SGHAT and FQNNGV. CDR3 length equals 17 residues. Here the CDR3 DNA reads TGTGCCAGCAGCTTCCAGGGGGAGGTCGCTGGGGCCAACGTCCTGACTTTC. The encoded protein is CASSFQGEVAGANVLTF.

CDR3 sequence: CASSSRQDQNGYTF. DNA for the CDR3: TGTGCCAGCAGCAGTAGACAGGATCAGAATGGCTACACCTTC. The chain couples TRBV11-2 to TRBJ1-2; D is perhaps TRBD1 (6 bases). From germline, CDR1 is SGHAT and CDR2 FQNNGV. V was pared by 5 bases and J by 6 bases, with 16 bases between. CDR3 length: 14 residues.